These 27 T cell receptor beta chains came from one sample sequenced in a study of blood T cell repertoires in COVID-19 (dated by TCRdb to between 2020 and 2021). Libraries came from the immunoSEQ multiplex PCR assay. Entries here come from immuneACCESS through TCRdb and include only in-frame sequences with V and J called. Some clones fail to appear in such tables; in the studies checked, an unresolved V gene covers under half of the shortfall, and the cause of the remainder is unknown. The sample table holds under 450,000 clones, of which about 87% were seen once. The ten biggest clones cover 10% to 15% of the sample. The sample taken for sequencing was peripheral blood. The receptors here all came from a woman between 45 and 65 years old with COVID-19, enrolled during active disease.

This rearrangement joins TRBV15 to TRBJ1-5; 8 bases map to TRBD1. V was pared by 4 bases and J by 0 bases, with 5 bases of the junction left unmatched. Germline V lookup: CDR1 LNHNV, CDR2 YYDKDF (reference sequence). This CDR3 contains 16 residues. Here the CDR3 reads CATSTGQGFSNQPQHF. The CDR3 bases are TGTGCCACCAGCACAGGACAGGGCTTTAGCAATCAGCCCCAGCATTTT.

The chain is built from TRBV5-6 and TRBJ1-2, with D possibly matching TRBD1 (6 bases). Trimming pared 0 bases from V and 2 bases from J, leaving 8 bases between. The CDR3 contains 14 residues. Looked up from germline, CDR1 is SGHDT and CDR2 is YYEEEE. The CDR3 DNA follows: TGTGCCAGCAGCTTGGACAGGGAGAACTATGGCTACACCTTC. Translation gives CASSLDRENYGYTF.

This chain links TRBV30 with TRBJ2-7, with no clear D. The CDR3 runs to 12 residues. Germline V gene lookup returns CDR1 GTSNPN and CDR2 SVGIG (reference sequence). Deletions cut 1 base from V and 7 bases from J, with 11 bases between. The CDR3 sequence is CAWSAGRLEQYF. CDR3 bases: TGTGCCTGGAGTGCCGGAAGACTTGAGCAGTACTTC.

The chain uses TRBV19 and TRBJ1-5, with D possibly matching TRBD1 (5 bases). The CDR3 has 15 residues. V was cut by 3 bases and J by 3 bases, with 12 bases left in between. Germline values: CDR1 LNHDA, CDR2 SQIVND (reference sequence). Here the CDR3 DNA reads TGTGCCAGTAGTATTGGCAGTGGGGCCAATCAGCCCCAGCATTTT. Its translation is CASSIGSGANQPQHF. Filled out from reference TRBV19 and TRBJ1-5, the complete variable domain reads DGGITQSPKYLFRKEGQNVTLSCEQNLNHDAMYWYRQDPGQGLRLIYYSQIVNDFQKGDIAEGYSVSREKKESFPLTVTSAQKNPTAFYLCASSIGSGANQPQHFGDGTRLSIL.

On this clone: Other nucleotide sequences from this sample produce the same CDR3. For the CDR3, the DNA is TGTGCCAGTAGTACCCAGGGTAATCAGCCCCAGCATTTT. It encodes CASSTQGNQPQHF. The rearrangement uses TRBV19 and TRBJ1-5; possible D gene TRBD1, 5 bases. Trimming left V 4 bases short and J 4 bases short, with 8 bases between. Looked up from germline, CDR1 is LNHDA and CDR2 is SQIVND (reference sequence). The CDR3 has 13 amino acids.

Only a few counts were recorded for this clone. The V and J genes are TRBV18 and TRBJ1-1, with D perhaps matching TRBD1 (6 bases). Germline loops: CDR1 KGHSH, CDR2 LQKENI. The CDR3 runs 15 residues. Trimming left V 5 bases short and J 1 base short, with 14 bases between. CDR3 DNA sequence: TGTGCCAGCTCATTAGGACAGCTGCAGAACACTGAAGCTTTCTTT. Translation: CASSLGQLQNTEAFF.

V usage is TRBV24-1 and J usage is TRBJ1-1; D gene uncertain. Germline V gene sequence: CDR1 KGHDR, CDR2 SFDVKD. The CDR3 length is 13 residues. V was trimmed by 4 bases and J by 5 bases, leaving 10 bases between them. This CDR3 reads CATSDPGMTEAFF. The CDR3 DNA reads as TGTGCCACCAGTGACCCGGGAATGACTGAAGCTTTCTTT.

CDR3 sequence: CASSLVSQAVDGYTF. As DNA, the CDR3 is TGCGCCAGCAGCTTGGTTTCACAGGCCGTAGATGGCTACACCTTC. The chain recombines TRBV5-1 with TRBJ1-2, with TRBD1 as a possible D gene (5 bases). CDR1 is SGHRS, CDR2 YFSETQ, per germline. Trimming left V 0 bases short and J 6 bases short, with 15 bases between. This CDR3 is 15 amino acids long.

About this clone itself: Other DNA sequences of this sample code for an identical CDR3. The gene calls are TRBV25-1 and TRBJ2-7; D call uncertain. Trimming shortened V by 0 bases and J by 3 bases, and 6 bases separated the two germline ends. The germline V gene has CDR1 MGHDK and CDR2 SYGVNS. This CDR3 contains 13 residues. The chain's CDR3 is CASSEYGGYEQYF. For the CDR3, the DNA is TGTGCCAGCAGTGAATACGGTGGCTACGAGCAGTACTTC.

A single count supports this clone. V and J are TRBV7-8 and TRBJ2-3, with a weak D call TRBD1 (6 bases). Germline values: CDR1 SGHVS, CDR2 FQNEAQ. V gave up 3 bases and J gave up 4 bases, with 14 bases separating them. This CDR3 has 15 amino acids. The CDR3 spells CASSFRGGRADTQYF. CDR3 DNA: TGTGCCAGCAGCTTCAGGGGTGGTAGGGCAGATACGCAGTATTTT.

The genes are TRBV19 and TRBJ1-1; 9 nucleotides match TRBD1. Per germline, CDR1 LNHDA and CDR2 SQIVND (reference sequence). The J segment lost 4 bases and the V segment lost 8 bases, leaving 8 bases of the junction unmatched. CDR3 length: 14 residues. This CDR3 is CASGIGTGSTEAFF. The CDR3 region has the DNA TGTGCCAGTGGGATAGGGACAGGGAGCACTGAAGCTTTCTTT.

The J gene is TRBJ1-2, the V gene TRBV6-5; D uncertain. CDR3 length equals 12 residues. Germline V CDR1 and CDR2: MNHEY, SVGAGI. CDR3 protein: CAESESLYGYTF. The CDR3 nucleotides are TGTGCTGAATCGGAGAGCCTGTATGGCTACACCTTC.

The chain couples TRBV5-1 to TRBJ1-2; D ambiguous. The V end lost 0 bases, the J end lost 7 bases, and 13 bases lay between the germline ends. CDR3 size: 14 residues. Germline CDR1 is SGHRS and CDR2 is YFSETQ. The CDR3 loop is CASSLESPVSGYTF. The DNA for the CDR3 is TGCGCCAGCAGCTTGGAGAGTCCCGTGTCTGGCTACACCTTC.

CDR3 bases: TGTGCCAGCAGCGACAGGACGGTATGGCCCCAGCATTTT. This sequence encodes CASSDRTVWPQHF. This chain uses TRBV6-6 with TRBJ1-5; D perhaps matches TRBD1 (6 bases). V was trimmed by 6 bases and J by 9 bases, leaving 15 bases between them. Germline V gene lookup returns CDR1 MNHNY and CDR2 SVGAGI (reference sequence). The CDR3 consists of 13 residues.

This chain joins TRBV29-1 and TRBJ1-2; D is perhaps TRBD1 (6 bases). The CDR3 has 16 amino acids. Germline V gives CDR1 SQVTM, CDR2 ANQGSEA. Trimming cost V 0 bases and J 3 bases, with 17 bases left between them. Written as DNA, the CDR3 is TGCAGCGTTGAAGAAGTGACTGACAGGACCTACTATGGCTACACCTTC. Amino acids: CSVEEVTDRTYYGYTF.

This chain connects TRBV14 to TRBJ2-7; weak D call: TRBD2 (6 bases). This CDR3 has 17 amino acids. V was cut by 1 base and J by 3 bases, with 19 bases left in between. Germline V lookup: CDR1 SGHDN, CDR2 FVKESK. CDR3 sequence reads: CASSQASSGLLLYEQYF. CDR3 bases: TGTGCCAGCAGCCAAGCTAGTTCGGGACTGCTTCTCTACGAGCAGTACTTC.

This chain connects TRBV7-9 to TRBJ2-1; D possibly corresponds to TRBD1 (6 bases). Trimming cost V 1 base and J 6 bases, with 13 bases left between them. Germline loops: CDR1 SEHNR, CDR2 FQNEAQ (reference sequence). The CDR3 extends over 15 amino acids. The CDR3 DNA reads as TGTGCCAGCAGCTTAGTCAGGGGCGGAAGCAATGAGCAGTTCTTC. Translating gives CASSLVRGGSNEQFF.

The chain recombines TRBV27 with TRBJ1-2; 8 nucleotides match TRBD1. The CDR3 runs to 11 residues. Germline CDR1 MNHEY, CDR2 SMNVEV (reference sequence). The V gene end was trimmed by 10 bases and the J gene end by 7 bases; junction bases not matched to a gene: 5. CDR3 sequence: CAILDRGGYTF. In DNA form, the CDR3 reads TGTGCCATCCTCGACAGGGGTGGCTACACCTTC.

Only one count was recorded for this clone. The chain recombines TRBV19 with TRBJ2-7, with TRBD2 as a possible D gene (6 bases). The V gene lost 5 bases and the J gene lost 0 bases, with 17 bases spanning the gap. Germline CDR1 and CDR2: LNHDA and SQIVND (reference sequence). The CDR3 totals 16 residues. The CDR3 nucleotides are TGTGCCAGTAGTCCTCAACTTCTGGGGGGCTCCTACGAGCAGTACTTC. As protein: CASSPQLLGGSYEQYF.

This clone showed up just a few times. V is TRBV27 and J is TRBJ1-3; maybe TRBD1 (6 bases). V was clipped by 6 bases and J by 4 bases, with 16 bases between them. The CDR3 runs to 15 residues. CDR1 and CDR2 from the germline V gene are MNHEY and SMNVEV (reference sequence). CDR3 in amino acids: CASSITGQTGNTIYF. Written as DNA, the CDR3 is TGTGCCAGCAGCATCACAGGGCAAACAGGAAACACCATATATTTT.

The chain uses TRBV11-2 and TRBJ2-7; 10 bases match TRBD1. CDR1 is SGHAT and CDR2 is FQNNGV in the germline V gene. CDR3 length: 15 residues. J was trimmed by 2 bases and V by 5 bases; bases with no gene match: 6. CDR3: CASSPGQGLAYEQYF. The DNA of the CDR3 is TGTGCCAGCAGCCCGGGACAGGGGCTAGCCTACGAGCAGTACTTC. Supplemented by reference TRBV11-2 and TRBJ2-7, the full variable domain reads EAGVAQSPRYKIIEKRQSVAFWCNPISGHATLYWYQQILGQGPKLLIQFQNNGVVDDSQLPKDRFSAERLKGVDSTLKIQPAKLEDSAVYLCASSPGQGLAYEQYFGPGTRLTVT.

This sequence joins TRBV6-5 and TRBJ2-7; D might be TRBD2 (5 bases). The germline gives CDR1 MNHEY, CDR2 SVGAGI. The V end was cut by 5 bases, the J end by 12 bases, with 20 bases between. This CDR3 has 13 amino acids. The CDR3: CASSLTPIYGLYF. CDR3 DNA: TGTGCCAGCAGTCTCACCCCTATCTACGGACTGTACTTC.

This clone was counted once. The chain employs TRBV7-2 and TRBJ1-2, with D hard to call. The CDR3 runs 15 residues. Trimming pared 0 bases from V and 6 bases from J, leaving 14 bases between. Germline assignment: CDR1 SGHTA and CDR2 FQGNSA. The CDR3 DNA reads as TGTGCCAGCAGCTTAGCCATAGATAACGGGGATGGCTACACCTTC. Translated: CASSLAIDNGDGYTF.

About this clone: This same CDR3 is encoded by further DNA sequences in the sample. V usage is TRBV30 and J usage is TRBJ1-5, with a tentative D call TRBD1 (5 bases). The CDR3 has 13 residues. The germline V gene encodes CDR1 GTSNPN and CDR2 SVGIG (reference sequence). Trimming removed 1 base at V and 3 bases at J, with 7 bases between. CDR3 in DNA: TGTGCCTGGAGTGGACAGTCCAATCAGCCCCAGCATTTT. Its translation is CAWSGQSNQPQHF.

The gene calls are TRBV12-5 and TRBJ2-2; 9 bases are a match to TRBD1. Germline V gene data show CDR1 as LGHNT and CDR2 as FRNRAP. V shed 0 bases, J shed 5 bases, and the junction held 16 bases outside the gene matches. The CDR3 sequence is 20 residues long. The CDR3 DNA follows: TGTGCTAGTGGTTTGGTACGGTGGGGGACAGGGACCAGCCCAACCGGGGAGCTGTTTTTT. Its translation: CASGLVRWGTGTSPTGELFF.

This chain joins TRBV30 and TRBJ1-2; 8 bases are a match to TRBD1. Looked up from germline, CDR1 is GTSNPN and CDR2 is SVGIG (reference sequence). The CDR3 sequence is 13 residues long. Trimming took 2 bases from V and 4 from J; bases not matched to a gene: 3. The CDR3 sequence is CAWSIGTGYGYTF. CDR3 coding DNA: TGTGCCTGGAGTATAGGGACAGGCTATGGCTACACCTTC.

V and J are TRBV7-9 and TRBJ1-2; TRBD1 is a possible D gene (6 bases). The V end lost 1 base, the J end lost 8 bases, and 11 bases lay between the germline ends. In germline, CDR1 is SEHNR, CDR2 FQNEAQ (reference sequence). This CDR3 has 13 amino acids. CDR3 region: CASSLEDRTGYTF. CDR3 nucleotides: TGTGCCAGCAGCTTAGAAGACAGGACCGGCTACACCTTC.